This is a list of T cell receptor beta chains from one sample in a study of OX40 agonist ivuxolimab in advanced cancers. TCRdb keeps only in-frame clones here, not all; method: immunoSEQ multiplex PCR. The sample consists of roughly 30,000 clones, roughly 84% of them appearing once. The sequenced sample was CD4+ or CD8+ T cells sorted from blood, obtained in a trial of the OX40 agonist ivuxolimab. The receptors shown here come from an adult with an advanced solid tumor such as melanoma, head and neck, liver or kidney cancer. CDR3s include the opening cysteine and the closing phenylalanine or tryptophan. A D gene is named only where the DNA matches it firmly. Expanded clones get a size class; other rows say once, few or many, or leave the size out.

V	size	D	J	CDR3	DNA
TRBV18	-	-	TRBJ2-3	CASSPTGPPTDTQYF	TGTGCCAGCTCACCAACAGGACCCCCAACAGATACGCAGTATTTT
TRBV6-5	-	TRBD1	TRBJ2-5	CASSQQGAWQETQYF	TGTGCCAGCAGCCAACAGGGGGCCTGGCAAGAGACCCAGTACTTC
TRBV7-3	once	-	TRBJ2-1	CASSSSGGGYNEQFF	TGTGCCAGCAGCTCCAGCGGAGGGGGTTACAATGAGCAGTTCTTC
TRBV5-8	once	-	TRBJ1-2	CASSLGTRGYTF	TGTGCCAGCAGCTTGGGGACGCGGGGCTACACCTTC
TRBV4-1	-	-	TRBJ2-1	CASSLNPSYNEQFF	TGCGCCAGCAGCCTCAACCCCTCTTACAATGAGCAGTTCTTC
TRBV13	-	-	TRBJ1-3	CASSWTGGNTIYF	TGTGCCAGCAGCTGGACCGGTGGAAACACCATATATTTT
TRBV2	-	-	TRBJ2-1	CAVQVSREQFF	TGTGCCGTTCAGGTTTCACGGGAGCAGTTCTTC
TRBV5-1	-	TRBD1	TRBJ1-6	CASSLVGQGYNSPLHF	TGCGCCAGCAGCTTAGTGGGACAGGGTTATAATTCACCCCTCCACTTT
TRBV7-9	-	-	TRBJ1-6	CASSLGGDGSPLHF	TGTGCCAGCAGCTTGGGTGGGGACGGCTCACCCCTCCACTTT
TRBV27	-	TRBD1	TRBJ2-5	CASRDRSYQETQYF	TGTGCCAGCAGGGACAGGTCGTACCAAGAGACCCAGTACTTC
TRBV10-1	-	-	TRBJ2-1	CASSPVRYNEQFF	TGCGCCAGCAGTCCTGTGAGGTACAATGAGCAGTTCTTC
TRBV5-4	once	-	TRBJ1-2	CAPGKTYGYTF	TGTGCCCCAGGAAAGACCTATGGCTACACCTTC
TRBV11-2	-	-	TRBJ2-7	CASDTGSYEQYF	TGTGCCAGCGACACAGGGTCCTACGAGCAGTACTTC
TRBV5-4	-	-	TRBJ2-1	CASSSITVNEQFF	TGTGCCAGCAGCTCCATAACGGTAAATGAGCAGTTCTTC
TRBV29-1	-	-	TRBJ1-1	CSVVRGVLNTEAFF	TGCAGCGTTGTCAGGGGCGTATTGAACACTGAAGCTTTCTTT
TRBV28	-	-	TRBJ2-1	CASSHLYREDPSEQFF	TGTGCCAGCAGTCACCTTTACAGGGAGGATCCGAGTGAGCAGTTCTTC
TRBV15	-	-	TRBJ2-3	CATSRLVWDTQYF	TGTGCCACCAGCAGGCTCGTATGGGATACGCAGTATTTT
TRBV5-6	-	-	TRBJ1-1	CASSLAQSGATEAFF	TGTGCCAGCAGCTTGGCCCAGTCAGGGGCCACTGAAGCTTTCTTT
TRBV2	-	TRBD1	TRBJ2-7	CASSDPGQDTLF	TGTGCCAGCAGTGATCCGGGACAGGACACGCTCTTC
TRBV7-2	-	TRBD1	TRBJ2-7	CASSPTGQATYEQYF	TGTGCCAGCAGCCCAACCGGACAGGCGACCTACGAGCAGTACTTC
TRBV7-9	once	-	TRBJ1-2	CASSLDRLNYGYTF	TGTGCCAGCAGCTTAGACAGGCTAAACTATGGCTACACCTTC
TRBV2	medium-sized	-	TRBJ1-1	CASSESDSRNTEAFF	TGTGCCAGCAGTGAATCGGACAGCCGGAACACTGAAGCTTTCTTT
TRBV6-4	-	TRBD2	TRBJ2-5	CASSQDRGASGRPKEETQYF	TGTGCCAGCAGCCAAGACCGGGGGGCTAGCGGGAGGCCTAAGGAAGAGACCCAGTACTTC
TRBV5-6	-	-	TRBJ1-1	CASSLDSTEAFF	TGTGCCAGCAGCTTGGACAGCACTGAAGCTTTCTTT
TRBV19	-	-	TRBJ2-7	CASSPPGALYEQYF	TGTGCCAGTAGTCCTCCGGGAGCCCTCTACGAGCAGTACTTC
TRBV9	-	-	TRBJ1-2	CASSARLGQDYGYTF	TGTGCCAGCAGCGCCAGGCTGGGGCAGGACTATGGCTACACCTTC
TRBV7-8	-	-	TRBJ1-5	CASSLEGGAGVQPQHF	TGTGCCAGCAGCTTAGAGGGGGGGGCAGGGGTCCAGCCCCAGCATTTT
TRBV19	-	-	TRBJ2-5	CASRDERTDQETQYF	TGTGCCAGTAGGGACGAGAGGACGGACCAAGAGACCCAGTACTTC
TRBV28	-	-	TRBJ1-1	CASSFPGTEAFF	TGTGCCAGCAGTTTCCCAGGAACTGAAGCTTTCTTT
TRBV7-9	-	-	TRBJ1-2	CASSFDGGYYGYTF	TGTGCCAGCAGCTTCGACGGGGGGTACTATGGCTACACCTTC
TRBV12-5	-	-	TRBJ1-4	CASSGVQNEKLFF	TGTGCTTCCTCGGGGGTCCAAAACGAAAAACTGTTTTTT
TRBV28	-	TRBD1	TRBJ2-5	CASSFSRQGRETQYF	TGTGCCAGCAGTTTTTCCCGACAGGGTAGGGAGACCCAGTACTTC
TRBV28	-	-	TRBJ2-7	CASSFTSRLGEQYF	TGTGCCAGCAGTTTTACTAGCAGGTTGGGAGAGCAGTACTTC
TRBV7-2	-	-	TRBJ1-4	CASSLPLLGQNEKLFF	TGTGCCAGCAGCTTACCCCTACTAGGGCAAAATGAAAAACTGTTTTTT
TRBV4-1	-	TRBD1	TRBJ1-1	CASGGWTGATEAFF	TGCGCCAGCGGGGGTTGGACAGGGGCCACTGAAGCTTTCTTT
TRBV6-1	-	TRBD2	TRBJ2-3	CASSALAGGAVDTQYF	TGTGCCAGCAGTGCTTTAGCGGGGGGGGCGGTAGATACGCAGTATTTT
TRBV7-9	-	-	TRBJ1-2	CASSQAWDQNYGYTF	TGTGCCAGCAGTCAGGCGTGGGACCAAAACTATGGCTACACCTTC
TRBV7-9	-	TRBD2	TRBJ2-1	CASSLGALAYNEQFF	TGTGCCAGCAGCTTAGGGGCACTAGCGTACAATGAGCAGTTCTTC
TRBV5-1	-	-	TRBJ1-1	CASRDPGPGTEAFF	TGCGCCAGCCGAGACCCGGGGCCGGGCACTGAAGCTTTCTTT
TRBV29-1	-	TRBD2	TRBJ2-3	CSVGGLAGVDTQYF	TGCAGCGTTGGAGGACTAGCGGGGGTAGATACGCAGTATTTT
TRBV7-6	-	-	TRBJ1-1	CASSLAPPQGVTEAFF	TGTGCCAGCAGCTTAGCGCCCCCGCAGGGAGTCACTGAAGCTTTCTTT
TRBV15	-	-	TRBJ1-5	CATSLGPSISGSNQPQHF	TGTGCCACCAGCCTCGGTCCTTCTATATCGGGAAGCAATCAGCCCCAGCATTTT
TRBV14	-	-	TRBJ2-7	CASSQDIGIYEQYF	TGTGCCAGCAGCCAAGATATCGGGATCTACGAGCAGTACTTC
TRBV11-3	-	TRBD2	TRBJ2-1	CASSLDLLAGVGGVYNEQFF	TGTGCCAGCAGCTTAGATCTCCTAGCGGGAGTGGGGGGGGTCTACAATGAGCAGTTCTTC
TRBV11-2	-	-	TRBJ2-7	CASGLYEQYF	TGTGCCAGCGGGCTCTACGAGCAGTACTTC
TRBV14	-	TRBD2	TRBJ2-7	CASAPTSGLGSYEQYF	TGTGCCAGCGCCCCGACTTCGGGACTAGGGTCCTACGAGCAGTACTTC
TRBV27	-	TRBD2	TRBJ2-7	CASRPLAGTSGADSYEQYF	TGTGCCAGCAGGCCTCTGGCCGGGACTAGCGGGGCAGACTCCTACGAGCAGTACTTC
TRBV13	once	-	TRBJ1-5	CASSLTGWQNQPQHF	TGTGCCAGCAGCTTAACGGGGTGGCAGAATCAGCCCCAGCATTTT
TRBV2	-	-	TRBJ2-7	CASSDRFGSYEQYF	TGTGCCAGCAGTGACAGGTTTGGATCCTACGAGCAGTACTTC
TRBV19	-	TRBD1	TRBJ1-2	CASSMGPTGADGYTF	TGTGCCAGTAGTATGGGGCCGACAGGGGCGGATGGCTACACCTTC
TRBV13	-	TRBD1	TRBJ1-2	CASSLWTGNYGYTF	TGTGCCAGCAGCCTCTGGACAGGGAACTATGGCTACACCTTC
TRBV19	-	-	TRBJ1-1	CASSLSGTLLEAFF	TGTGCCAGTAGTCTATCCGGGACACTTCTTGAAGCTTTCTTT
TRBV11-2	-	-	TRBJ2-7	CASSLERWDEQYF	TGTGCCAGCAGCTTGGAAAGGTGGGACGAGCAGTACTTC
TRBV28	-	TRBD1	TRBJ1-1	CASRRDSNTEAFF	TGTGCCAGCAGAAGGGACAGCAACACTGAAGCTTTCTTT
TRBV5-8	-	-	TRBJ2-5	CASSWGALQETQYF	TGTGCCAGCAGCTGGGGGGCTCTCCAAGAGACCCAGTACTTC
TRBV13	-	TRBD2	TRBJ2-3	CASSRLATDTQYF	TGTGCCAGCAGCCGACTAGCGACAGATACGCAGTATTTT
TRBV6-4	-	TRBD1	TRBJ2-2	CASSPQGADTGELFF	TGTGCCAGCAGTCCACAGGGGGCGGACACCGGGGAGCTGTTTTTT
TRBV5-4	-	-	TRBJ2-7	CASSLSPGTYEQYF	TGTGCCAGCAGCTTATCTCCCGGTACCTACGAGCAGTACTTC
TRBV23-1	once	-	TRBJ1-2	CASSLLRGPDYGYTF	TGCGCCAGCAGTCTCCTCCGGGGACCGGACTATGGCTACACCTTC